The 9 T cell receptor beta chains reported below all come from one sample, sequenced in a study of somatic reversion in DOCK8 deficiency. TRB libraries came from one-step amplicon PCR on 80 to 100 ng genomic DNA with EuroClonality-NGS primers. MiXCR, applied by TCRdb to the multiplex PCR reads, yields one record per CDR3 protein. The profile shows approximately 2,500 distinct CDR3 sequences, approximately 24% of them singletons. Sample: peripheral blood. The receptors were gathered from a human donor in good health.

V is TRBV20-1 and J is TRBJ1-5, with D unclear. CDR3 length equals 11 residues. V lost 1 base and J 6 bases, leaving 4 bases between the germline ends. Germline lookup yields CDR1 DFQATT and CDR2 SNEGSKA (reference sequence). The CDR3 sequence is CSARGSQPQHF. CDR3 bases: TGCAGTGCTAGAGGGAGTCAGCCCCAGCATTTT.

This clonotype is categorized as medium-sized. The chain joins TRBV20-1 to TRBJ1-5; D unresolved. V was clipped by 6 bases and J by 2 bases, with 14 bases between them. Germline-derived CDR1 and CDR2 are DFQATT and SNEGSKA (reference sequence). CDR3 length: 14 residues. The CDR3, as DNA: TGCAGTGCCAGACCGGTTATAGGCAATCAGCCCCAGCATTTT. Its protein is CSARPVIGNQPQHF.

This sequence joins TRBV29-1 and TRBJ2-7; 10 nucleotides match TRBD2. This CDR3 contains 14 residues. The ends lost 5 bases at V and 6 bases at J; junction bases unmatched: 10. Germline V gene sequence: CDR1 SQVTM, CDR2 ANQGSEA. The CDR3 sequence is CSVSPDSSGSEQYF. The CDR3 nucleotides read TGCAGCGTTTCCCCCGATTCTAGCGGGAGCGAGCAGTACTTC.

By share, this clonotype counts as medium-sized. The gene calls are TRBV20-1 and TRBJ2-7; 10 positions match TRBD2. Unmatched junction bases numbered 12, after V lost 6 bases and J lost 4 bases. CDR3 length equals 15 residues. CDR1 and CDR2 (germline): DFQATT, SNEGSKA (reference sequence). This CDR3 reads CSAHEFASGSYEQYF. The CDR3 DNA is TGCAGTGCCCACGAGTTTGCTAGCGGGAGTTACGAGCAGTACTTC.

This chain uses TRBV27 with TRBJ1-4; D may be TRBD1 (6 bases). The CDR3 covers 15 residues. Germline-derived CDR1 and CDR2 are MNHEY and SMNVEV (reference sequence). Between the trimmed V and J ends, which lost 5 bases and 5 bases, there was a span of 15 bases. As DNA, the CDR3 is TGTGCCAGCAGTGTCGGACAGACCCCCAATGAAAAACTGTTTTTT. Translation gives CASSVGQTPNEKLFF.

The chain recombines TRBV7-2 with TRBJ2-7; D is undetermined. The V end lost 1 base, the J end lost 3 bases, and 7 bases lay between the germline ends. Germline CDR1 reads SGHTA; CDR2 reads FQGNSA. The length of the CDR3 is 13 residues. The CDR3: CASSLGLNYEQYF. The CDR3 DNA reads TGTGCCAGCAGCTTAGGGCTCAACTACGAGCAGTACTTC.

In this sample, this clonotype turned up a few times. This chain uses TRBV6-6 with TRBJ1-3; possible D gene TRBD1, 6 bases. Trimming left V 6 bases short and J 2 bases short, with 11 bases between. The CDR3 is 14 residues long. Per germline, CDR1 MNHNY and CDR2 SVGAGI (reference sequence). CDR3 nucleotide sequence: TGTGCCAGCAGCCCCAGGGGAGCTGGAAACACCATATATTTT. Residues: CASSPRGAGNTIYF.

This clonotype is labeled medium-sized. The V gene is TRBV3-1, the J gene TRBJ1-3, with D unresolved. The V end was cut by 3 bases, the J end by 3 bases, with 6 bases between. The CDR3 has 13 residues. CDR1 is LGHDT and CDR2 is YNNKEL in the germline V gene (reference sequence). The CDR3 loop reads CASSQWDGNTIYF. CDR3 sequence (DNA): TGTGCCAGCAGCCAGTGGGATGGAAACACCATATATTTT.

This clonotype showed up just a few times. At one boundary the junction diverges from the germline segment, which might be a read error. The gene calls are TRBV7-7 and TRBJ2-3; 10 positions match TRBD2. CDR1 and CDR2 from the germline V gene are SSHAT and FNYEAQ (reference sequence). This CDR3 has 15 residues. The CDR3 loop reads CASSQAGGPADTQYF. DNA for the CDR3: TGTGCTAGCAGCCAAGCGGGAGGGCCCGCAGATACGCAGTATTTT.